This entry lists 9 T cell receptor beta chains sequenced from one sample in a study of blood T cell repertoires in COVID-19. Clones were sequenced by immunoSEQ multiplex PCR, and TCRdb holds only the in-frame ones, with some missing. Found here are over 200,000 clones, roughly 80% of them singletons; the top ten hold around a sixth. Source material: peripheral blood. The receptors shown here come from a woman of 80 years or more with active or convalescent COVID-19.

The chain recombines TRBV2 with TRBJ1-2, with D possibly being TRBD1 (6 bases). There are 16 residues in the CDR3. The V gene's germline CDR1 is SNHLY and CDR2 FYNNEI. Trimming pared 4 bases from V and 0 bases from J, leaving 15 bases between. DNA for the CDR3: TGTGCCAGCAGTGCTAGGGGGTACATTTCTAACTATGGCTACACCTTC. Encoded protein: CASSARGYISNYGYTF.

The chain has TRBV5-4 and TRBJ1-2; 8 bases are a match to TRBD1. The CDR3 length is 15 residues. Looked up from germline, CDR1 is SGHNT and CDR2 is YYREEE (reference sequence). Germline trimming cut 0 bases from V and 3 bases from J; bases unmatched to any gene: 4. The CDR3 loop is CASSLGTGGYYGYTF. In nucleotides, the CDR3 is TGTGCCAGCAGCTTGGGAACAGGGGGATACTATGGCTACACCTTC.

The V and J genes are TRBV21-1 and TRBJ2-7; TRBD2, the table's D call, was not compared with the DNA. TRBV21-1 is given as a pseudogene. CDR3 length equals 15 residues. CDR3 in amino acids: CASKTLAGETYEQYF. The CDR3 DNA reads as TGTGCCAGCAAAACACTAGCGGGCGAGACCTACGAGCAGTACTTC.

The CDR3 is CASSLLIGGYGYTF. For the CDR3, the DNA is TGTGCCAGCAGTTTATTGATAGGAGGCTATGGCTACACCTTC. The V call is TRBV28, the J call TRBJ1-2; D remains ambiguous. Trimming took off 1 base at V and 4 bases at J, with 10 bases between the two ends. This CDR3 is built from 14 residues. The V gene's germline CDR1 is MDHEN and CDR2 SYDVKM.

The chain is built from TRBV4-1 and TRBJ2-3; 7 nucleotides line up with TRBD1. V lost 4 bases, J lost 4 bases, and 2 bases stayed unmatched. CDR3 length: 13 amino acids. Germline V lookup: CDR1 MGHRA, CDR2 YSYEKL. The CDR3 here is CASSLGTADTQYF. The CDR3 nucleotides read TGCGCCAGCAGCCTGGGGACAGCAGATACGCAGTATTTT.

The CDR3 nucleotides read TGCGCCAGCAGCTTGCGGGGGGCTGACACTGAAGCTTTCTTT. Its protein is CASSLRGADTEAFF. The chain has TRBV5-1 and TRBJ1-1; weak D call: TRBD1 (6 bases). Looked up from germline, CDR1 is SGHRS and CDR2 is YFSETQ. The CDR3 sequence is 14 residues long. The ends were cut back, 1 base at V and 3 bases at J, with 10 bases in the middle.

The chain links TRBV4-1 to TRBJ1-1; a weak D match, TRBD1 (6 bases). The CDR3 consists of 14 residues. The V and J ends lost 1 base and 7 bases respectively, with 13 bases between them. From germline, CDR1 is MGHRA and CDR2 YSYEKL. The CDR3 reads CASSQGTDSIEAFF. CDR3 sequence (DNA): TGCGCCAGCAGCCAAGGGACAGACAGTATTGAAGCTTTCTTT.

The genes are TRBV2 and TRBJ1-3; no firm D call. The germline V and J ends were trimmed by 5 bases and 0 bases, with 11 bases remaining between them. This CDR3 spans 15 amino acids. The V gene's germline CDR1 is SNHLY and CDR2 FYNNEI. In DNA, the CDR3 is TGTGCCAGCAGTAGCGAGGGTTACTCTGGAAACACCATATATTTT. The encoded protein is CASSSEGYSGNTIYF.

This chain connects TRBV3-1 (or the pseudogene TRBV3-2) to TRBJ1-5; D is uncertain. V was trimmed by 3 bases and J by 5 bases, leaving 11 bases between them. Germline V CDR1 and CDR2: LGHDT, YNNKEL (reference sequence). CDR3 length: 14 amino acids. The CDR3 region is CASSQSGSDQPQHF. The CDR3 bases are TGTGCCAGCAGCCAGTCGGGGAGCGATCAGCCCCAGCATTTT.